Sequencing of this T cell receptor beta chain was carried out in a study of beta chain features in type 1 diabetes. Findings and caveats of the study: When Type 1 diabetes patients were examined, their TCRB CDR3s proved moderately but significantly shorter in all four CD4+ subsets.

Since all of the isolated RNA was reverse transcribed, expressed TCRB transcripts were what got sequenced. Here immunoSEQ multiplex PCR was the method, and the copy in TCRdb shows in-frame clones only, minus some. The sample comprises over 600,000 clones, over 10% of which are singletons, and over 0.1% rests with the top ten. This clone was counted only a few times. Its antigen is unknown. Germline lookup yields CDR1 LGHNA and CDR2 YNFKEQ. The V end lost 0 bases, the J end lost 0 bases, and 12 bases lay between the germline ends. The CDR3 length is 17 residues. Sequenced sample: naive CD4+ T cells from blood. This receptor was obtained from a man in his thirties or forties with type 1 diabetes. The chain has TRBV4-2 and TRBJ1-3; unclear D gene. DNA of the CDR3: TGTGCCAGCAGCCAAGATCTACAGCCGCACTCTGGAAACACCATATATTTT. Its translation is CASSQDLQPHSGNTIYF.